One sample yielded the 13 T cell receptor beta chains listed below, sequenced in a study of T cell responses to AZD1222 COVID-19 vaccine. The protocol was immunoSEQ multiplex PCR, while the TCRdb copy is restricted to in-frame clones and leaves out a portion. The sample includes over 75,000 clones, about 89% seen only once; the top ten take roughly 2.3%. The sequencing used peripheral blood, collected on day 0 of AZD1222 vaccination. These receptors came from an adult in good health.

On this clone itself: In the same sample, other DNA sequences code for this CDR3. V is TRBV18 and J is TRBJ1-1; D uncertain. Germline CDR1 KGHSH, CDR2 LQKENI. The CDR3 runs 13 residues. V lost 3 bases and J lost 2, with 7 bases in between. CDR3 residues: CASSPGSNTEAFF. In DNA, the CDR3 is TGTGCCAGCTCACCGGGCAGTAACACTGAAGCTTTCTTT.

The V gene is TRBV7-2, the J gene TRBJ2-2; maybe TRBD2 (6 bases). This CDR3 has 15 amino acids. V was trimmed by 1 base and J by 1 base, leaving 7 bases between them. Germline CDR1 reads SGHTA; CDR2 reads FQGNSA. The CDR3 DNA sequence: TGTGCCAGCAGCTTAGTGGGGGGGAACACCGGGGAGCTGTTTTTT. It specifies CASSLVGGNTGELFF.

J is TRBJ1-1 and V is TRBV19, with D possibly TRBD1 on 5 matching bases. The germline V and J ends were trimmed by 6 bases and 3 bases, with 23 bases remaining between them. The CDR3 length is 17 residues. Germline CDR1 reads LNHDA; CDR2 reads SQIVND (reference sequence). This chain's CDR3 is CASRRVIGGVGDTEAFF. The DNA for the CDR3 is TGTGCCAGTAGAAGGGTTATTGGGGGGGTCGGGGACACTGAAGCTTTCTTT.

The chain couples TRBV5-1 to TRBJ1-1; 8 bases line up with TRBD1. J lost 8 bases, V lost 0 bases, and 3 bases had no gene match. The length of the CDR3 is 13 residues. The germline V gene has CDR1 SGHRS and CDR2 YFSETQ. CDR3 in amino acids: CASSLGDRPEAFF. CDR3 bases: TGCGCCAGCAGCTTGGGGGACAGGCCCGAAGCTTTCTTT.

This chain links TRBV7-9 with TRBJ1-2, with D tentatively TRBD1 (5 bases). In germline, CDR1 is SEHNR, CDR2 FQNEAQ (reference sequence). Trimming cost V 0 bases and J 0 bases, with 14 bases left between them. The CDR3 spans 17 residues. This CDR3 reads CASSLARGVDANYGYTF. The DNA of the CDR3 is TGTGCCAGCAGCTTAGCGAGAGGGGTAGACGCTAACTATGGCTACACCTTC.

This clone showed up just once. This rearrangement joins TRBV27 to TRBJ1-5; D not resolved. Trimming shortened V by 6 bases and J by 5 bases, and 11 bases separated the two germline ends. The CDR3 is 13 amino acids. Germline V gives CDR1 MNHEY, CDR2 SMNVEV (reference sequence). DNA of the CDR3: TGTGCCAGCAGCTGGTCAAGTGATCAGCCCCAGCATTTT. It is translated as CASSWSSDQPQHF.

The chain joins TRBV19 to TRBJ2-5; 10 bases agree with TRBD1. The CDR3 extends over 17 amino acids. Germline V gene lookup returns CDR1 LNHDA and CDR2 SQIVND (reference sequence). With 6 bases clipped from V and 2 bases from J, the junction kept 12 bases outside the gene matches. CDR3 nucleotides: TGTGCCAGTAGCACGGGACAGGGGTTTTTGGGGCAAGAGACCCAGTACTTC. It translates to CASSTGQGFLGQETQYF. Supplemented by reference TRBV19 and TRBJ2-5, the full variable domain reads DGGITQSPKYLFRKEGQNVTLSCEQNLNHDAMYWYRQDPGQGLRLIYYSQIVNDFQKGDIAEGYSVSREKKESFPLTVTSAQKNPTAFYLCASSTGQGFLGQETQYFGPGTRLLVL.

This clone is a singleton in its sample. V gene TRBV5-6 combines with J gene TRBJ2-5; perhaps D is TRBD1 or TRBD2 (7 bases each). CDR1 and CDR2 (germline): SGHDT, YYEEEE. The CDR3 has 15 residues. V shed 4 bases and J shed 7 bases, with 20 bases lying between them. The CDR3 sequence is CASSADREGDWTQYF. CDR3 bases: TGTGCCAGCAGCGCTGACAGGGAGGGGGATTGGACCCAGTACTTC.

This clone was seen more than once but under ten times. The chain has TRBV25-1 and TRBJ2-7, with 8 bases identical to TRBD2. CDR1 is MGHDK, CDR2 SYGVNS, per germline. This CDR3 spans 14 amino acids. J was trimmed by 3 bases and V by 3 bases; bases with no gene match: 4. This CDR3 is CASSDPSGRYEQYF. The CDR3 DNA reads as TGTGCCAGCAGTGATCCTAGCGGGCGCTACGAGCAGTACTTC.

The V gene is TRBV6-1, the J gene TRBJ2-7; possibly TRBD2 for D (5 bases). Deletions cut 6 bases from V and 1 base from J, with 7 bases between. Germline V gene data show CDR1 as MNHNS and CDR2 as SASEGT. There are 12 residues in the CDR3. The CDR3 protein is CASSSGSYEQYF. The CDR3, as DNA: TGTGCCAGCAGCTCGGGGTCCTACGAGCAGTACTTC.

CDR3 in amino acids: CASSSTGELYEQYF. The CDR3 DNA sequence: TGTGCCAGCAGTTCGACAGGGGAGTTGTACGAGCAGTACTTC. The rearrangement links TRBV28 to TRBJ2-7; 8 positions agree with TRBD1. The length of the CDR3 is 14 residues. Germline V lookup: CDR1 MDHEN, CDR2 SYDVKM. V gave up 4 bases and J gave up 4 bases; unmatched junction bases: 6.

The rearrangement links TRBV30 to TRBJ1-1, with D perhaps TRBD1 (6 bases). This CDR3 contains 13 residues. V was pared by 3 bases and J by 3 bases, with 11 bases between. Looked up from germline, CDR1 is GTSNPN and CDR2 is SVGIG (reference sequence). CDR3 amino acids: CAWSEQGHTEAFF. Here the CDR3 DNA reads TGTGCCTGGAGCGAACAGGGTCACACTGAAGCTTTCTTT.

The chain recombines TRBV3-1 (or the pseudogene TRBV3-2) with TRBJ1-1; D remains unclear. This CDR3 comprises 15 residues. Trimming left V 0 bases short and J 4 bases short, with 12 bases between. In germline, CDR1 is LGHDT, CDR2 YNNKEL (reference sequence). The DNA of the CDR3 is TGTGCCAGCAGCCAAGATTTTAACGCCATCACTGAAGCTTTCTTT. Translating it yields CASSQDFNAITEAFF.